This T cell receptor beta chain derives from a study of blood T cell repertoires in COVID-19. Sequencing used immunoSEQ multiplex PCR; TCRdb keeps in-frame clones, though not all of them. The data contain about 300,000 clones, 80% to 95% of them singletons. The CDR3 sequence is 13 residues long. Germline CDR1 LNHNV, CDR2 YYDKDF (reference sequence). Deletions cut 1 base from V and 6 bases from J, with 6 bases between. The rearrangement uses TRBV15 and TRBJ1-4, with a possible D match to TRBD1 (5 bases). The sequenced material came from PBMCs or T cells enriched from blood (not recorded which). The clonotype originates from a woman aged 25 to 45 who had recovered from COVID-19. The CDR3 reads CATSRAGDEKLFF. Written as DNA, the CDR3 is TGTGCCACCAGCAGAGCGGGGGATGAAAAACTGTTTTTT. The full variable domain, completed using reference TRBV15 and TRBJ1-4, is DAMVIQNPRYQVTQFGKPVTLSCSQTLNHNVMYWYQQKSSQAPKLLFHYYDKDFNNEADTPDNFQSRRPNTSFCFLDIRSPGLGDTAMYLCATSRAGDEKLFFGSGTQLSVL.